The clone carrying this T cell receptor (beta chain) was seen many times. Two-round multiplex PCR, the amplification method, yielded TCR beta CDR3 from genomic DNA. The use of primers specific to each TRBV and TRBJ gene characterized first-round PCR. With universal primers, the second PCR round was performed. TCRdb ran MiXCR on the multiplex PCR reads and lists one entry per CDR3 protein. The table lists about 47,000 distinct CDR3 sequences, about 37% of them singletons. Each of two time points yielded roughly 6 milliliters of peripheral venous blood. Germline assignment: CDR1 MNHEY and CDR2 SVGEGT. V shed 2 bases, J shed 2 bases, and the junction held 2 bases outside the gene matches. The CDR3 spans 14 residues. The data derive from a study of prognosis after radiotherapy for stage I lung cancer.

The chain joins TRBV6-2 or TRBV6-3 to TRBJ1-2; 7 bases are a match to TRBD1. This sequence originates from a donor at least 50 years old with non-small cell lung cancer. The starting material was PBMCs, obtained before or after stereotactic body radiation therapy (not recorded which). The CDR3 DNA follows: TGTGCCAGCAGTTACAGGGGGCAAAACTATGGCTACACCTTC. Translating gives CASSYRGQNYGYTF.